This T cell receptor (beta chain) derives from a study of cytomegalovirus exposure and HLA in healthy donors. About the research overall: Assignment to the Caucasian-associated ancestry cluster applied to more than 75% of the approximately 360 genotyped donors.

Regarding this clone: Its antigen remains unidentified.

With 0 bases clipped from V and 9 bases from J, the junction kept 7 bases outside the gene matches. CDR3 length: 16 amino acids. Looked up from germline, CDR1 is LGHNA and CDR2 is YNFKEQ. Whole-study findings and limits: Many donors shared some public TCRs, even though most TCR sequences were rare. TCR beta V- and J-gene trimming was later associated with a missense DCLRE1C variant. Researchers counted around 150 TCR beta chains as cytomegalovirus-associated.

PCR was performed using 60 Vbeta and 13 Jbeta primers. Profiled with immunoSEQ multiplex PCR; TCRdb holds only in-frame clones, not every one. The table has over 90,000 clones, roughly 80% seen once. This rearrangement joins TRBV4-2 to TRBJ2-2; 10 bases align to TRBD2. Material: PBMCs. This TCR came from a man aged 50-59 years in good health and CMV-seropositive. The CDR3 spells CASSQDGLAGVRELFF. The CDR3 DNA follows: TGTGCCAGCAGCCAAGATGGGCTAGCGGGAGTCAGGGAGCTGTTTTTT.